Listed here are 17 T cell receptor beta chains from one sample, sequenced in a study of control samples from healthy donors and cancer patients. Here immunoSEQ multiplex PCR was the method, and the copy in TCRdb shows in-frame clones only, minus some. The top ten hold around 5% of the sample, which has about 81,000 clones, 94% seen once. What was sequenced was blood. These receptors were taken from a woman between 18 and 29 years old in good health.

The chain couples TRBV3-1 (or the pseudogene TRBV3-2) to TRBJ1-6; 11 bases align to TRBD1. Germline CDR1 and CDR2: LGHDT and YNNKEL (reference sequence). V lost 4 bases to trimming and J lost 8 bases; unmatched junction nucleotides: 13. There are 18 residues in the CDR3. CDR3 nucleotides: TGTGCCAGCAGCCGGTCCTGGACAGGGGGCTTCGGGGATTCACCCCTCCACTTT. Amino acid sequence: CASSRSWTGGFGDSPLHF.

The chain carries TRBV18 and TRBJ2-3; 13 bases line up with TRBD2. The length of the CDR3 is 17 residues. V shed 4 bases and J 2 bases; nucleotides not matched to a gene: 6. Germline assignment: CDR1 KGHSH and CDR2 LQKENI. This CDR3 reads CASSLEGLAGDTDTQYF. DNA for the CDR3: TGTGCCAGCTCACTAGAAGGACTAGCGGGGGACACAGATACGCAGTATTTT.

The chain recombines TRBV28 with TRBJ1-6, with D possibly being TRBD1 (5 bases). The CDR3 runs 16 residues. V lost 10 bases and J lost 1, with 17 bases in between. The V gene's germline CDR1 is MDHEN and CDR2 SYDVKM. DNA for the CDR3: TGTGCCACCTTACCCGGGACGGCTTCCTATAATTCACCCCTCCACTTT. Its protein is CATLPGTASYNSPLHF. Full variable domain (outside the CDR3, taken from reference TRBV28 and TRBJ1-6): DVKVTQSSRYLVKRTGEKVFLECVQDMDHENMFWYRQDPGLGLRLIYFSYDVKMKEKGDIPEGYSVSREKKERFSLILESASTNQTSMYLCATLPGTASYNSPLHFGNGTRLTVT.

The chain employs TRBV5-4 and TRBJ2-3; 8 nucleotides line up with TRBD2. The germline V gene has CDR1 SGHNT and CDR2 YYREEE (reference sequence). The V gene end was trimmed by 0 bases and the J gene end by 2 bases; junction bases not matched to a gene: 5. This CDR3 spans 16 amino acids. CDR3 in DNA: TGTGCCAGCAGCTTGGACGGGAGGGGATTCACAGATACGCAGTATTTT. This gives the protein CASSLDGRGFTDTQYF. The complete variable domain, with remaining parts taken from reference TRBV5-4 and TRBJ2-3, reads ETGVTQSPTHLIKTRGQQVTLRCSSQSGHNTVSWYQQALGQGPQFIFQYYREEENGRGNFPPRFSGLQFPNYSSELNVNALELDDSALYLCASSLDGRGFTDTQYFGPGTRLTVL.

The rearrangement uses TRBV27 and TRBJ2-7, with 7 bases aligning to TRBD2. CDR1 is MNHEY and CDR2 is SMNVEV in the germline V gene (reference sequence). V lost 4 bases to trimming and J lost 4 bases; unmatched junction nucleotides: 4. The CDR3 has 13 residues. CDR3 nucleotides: TGTGCCAGCAGTTCAGGAGCGGGGTACGAGCAGTACTTC. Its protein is CASSSGAGYEQYF.

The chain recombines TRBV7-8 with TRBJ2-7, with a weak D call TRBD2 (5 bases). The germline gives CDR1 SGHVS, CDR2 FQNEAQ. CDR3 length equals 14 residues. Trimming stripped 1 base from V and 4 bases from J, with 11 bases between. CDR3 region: CASSLVSEDYEQYF. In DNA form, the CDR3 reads TGTGCCAGCAGCTTAGTATCGGAGGATTACGAGCAGTACTTC.

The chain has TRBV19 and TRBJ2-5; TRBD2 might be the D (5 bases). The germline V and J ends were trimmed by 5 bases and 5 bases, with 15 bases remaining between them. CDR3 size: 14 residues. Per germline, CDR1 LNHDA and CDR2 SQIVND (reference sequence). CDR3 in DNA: TGTGCCAGTAGTCGTGGCTCTCGCGGGGAGACCCAGTACTTC. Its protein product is CASSRGSRGETQYF.

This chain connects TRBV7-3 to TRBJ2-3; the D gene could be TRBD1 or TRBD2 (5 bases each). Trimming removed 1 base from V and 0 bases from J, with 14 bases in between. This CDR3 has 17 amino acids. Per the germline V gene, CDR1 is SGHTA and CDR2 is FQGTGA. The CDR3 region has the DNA TGTGCCAGCAGCTTAAGTGGGGGTACTTTTAGCACAGATACGCAGTATTTT. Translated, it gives CASSLSGGTFSTDTQYF.

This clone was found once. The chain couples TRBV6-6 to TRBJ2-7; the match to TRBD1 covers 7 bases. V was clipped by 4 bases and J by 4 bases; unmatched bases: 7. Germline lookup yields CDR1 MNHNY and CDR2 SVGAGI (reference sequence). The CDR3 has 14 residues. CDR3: CASSSYRGIYEQYF. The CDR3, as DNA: TGTGCCAGCAGTTCCTACAGGGGAATATACGAGCAGTACTTC.

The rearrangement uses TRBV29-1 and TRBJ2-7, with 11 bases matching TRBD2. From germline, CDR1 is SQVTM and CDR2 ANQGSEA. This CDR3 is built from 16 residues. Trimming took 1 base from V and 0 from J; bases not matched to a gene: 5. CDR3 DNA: TGCAGCGTTGAAGGGCTAGCGGGGGGCTCCTCCTACGAGCAGTACTTC. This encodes CSVEGLAGGSSYEQYF.

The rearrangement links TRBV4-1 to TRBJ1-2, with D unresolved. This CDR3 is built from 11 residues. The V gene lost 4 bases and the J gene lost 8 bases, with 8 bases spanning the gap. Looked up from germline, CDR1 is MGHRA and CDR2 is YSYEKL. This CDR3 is CASSPRGGYTF. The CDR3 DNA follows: TGCGCCAGCAGCCCCCGGGGAGGCTACACCTTC.

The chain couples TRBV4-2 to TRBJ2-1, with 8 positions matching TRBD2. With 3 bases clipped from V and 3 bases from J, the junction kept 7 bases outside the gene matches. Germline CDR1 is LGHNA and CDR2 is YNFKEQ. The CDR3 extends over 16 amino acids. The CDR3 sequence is CASSQAAGTSYNEQFF. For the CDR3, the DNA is TGTGCCAGCAGCCAGGCGGCCGGGACTAGCTACAATGAGCAGTTCTTC.

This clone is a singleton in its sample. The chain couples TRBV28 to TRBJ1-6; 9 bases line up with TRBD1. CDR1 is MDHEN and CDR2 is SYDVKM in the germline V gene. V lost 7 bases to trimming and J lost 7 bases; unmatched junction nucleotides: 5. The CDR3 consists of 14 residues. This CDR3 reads CASTRTGDNSPLHF. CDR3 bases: TGTGCCAGCACGAGGACAGGGGACAATTCACCCCTCCACTTT.

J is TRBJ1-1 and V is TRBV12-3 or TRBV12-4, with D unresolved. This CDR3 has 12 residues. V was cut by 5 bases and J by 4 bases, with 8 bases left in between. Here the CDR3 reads CASSPGVTEAFF. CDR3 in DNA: TGTGCCAGCAGTCCCGGGGTCACTGAAGCTTTCTTT.

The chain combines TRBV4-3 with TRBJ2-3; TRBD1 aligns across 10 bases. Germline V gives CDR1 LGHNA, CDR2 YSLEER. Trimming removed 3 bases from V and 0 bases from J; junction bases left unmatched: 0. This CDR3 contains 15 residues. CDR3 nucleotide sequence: TGCGCCAGCAGCCAGGGACAGGGGAGCACAGATACGCAGTATTTT. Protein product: CASSQGQGSTDTQYF.

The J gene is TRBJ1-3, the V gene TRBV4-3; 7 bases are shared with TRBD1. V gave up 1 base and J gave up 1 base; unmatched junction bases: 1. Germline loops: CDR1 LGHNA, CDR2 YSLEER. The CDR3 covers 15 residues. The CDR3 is CASSQGTGSGNTIYF. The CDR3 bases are TGCGCCAGCAGCCAAGGGACAGGATCTGGAAACACCATATATTTT.

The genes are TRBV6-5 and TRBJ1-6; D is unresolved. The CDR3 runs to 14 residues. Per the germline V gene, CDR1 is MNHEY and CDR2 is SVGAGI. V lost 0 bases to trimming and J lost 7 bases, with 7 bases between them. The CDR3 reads CASSYSGKNSPLHF. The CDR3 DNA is TGTGCCAGCAGTTACTCTGGGAAGAATTCACCCCTCCACTTT.